Here is one T cell receptor (beta chain) with its context. This entry is derived from a study of shared clonotypes between healthy human individuals. CDR1 and CDR2 (germline): DFQATT, SNEGSKA (reference sequence). The length of the CDR3 is 11 residues. The repertoire was sequenced with immunoSEQ multiplex PCR; TCRdb's copy has only in-frame clones and lacks some. The profile shows around 1.4 million clones, about 98.5% of them singletons. The sequencing input was naive CD4+ T cells sorted from blood. Subset of the sample: CD45RA+ positively selected. The sequence derives from a man aged 25-45 years in good health. The chain carries TRBV20-1 and TRBJ1-1; D not certain. The CDR3 DNA reads TGCAGCGCTCAGGACCGAAATCGCCCTTTCTTT. Amino acids: CSAQDRNRPFF.